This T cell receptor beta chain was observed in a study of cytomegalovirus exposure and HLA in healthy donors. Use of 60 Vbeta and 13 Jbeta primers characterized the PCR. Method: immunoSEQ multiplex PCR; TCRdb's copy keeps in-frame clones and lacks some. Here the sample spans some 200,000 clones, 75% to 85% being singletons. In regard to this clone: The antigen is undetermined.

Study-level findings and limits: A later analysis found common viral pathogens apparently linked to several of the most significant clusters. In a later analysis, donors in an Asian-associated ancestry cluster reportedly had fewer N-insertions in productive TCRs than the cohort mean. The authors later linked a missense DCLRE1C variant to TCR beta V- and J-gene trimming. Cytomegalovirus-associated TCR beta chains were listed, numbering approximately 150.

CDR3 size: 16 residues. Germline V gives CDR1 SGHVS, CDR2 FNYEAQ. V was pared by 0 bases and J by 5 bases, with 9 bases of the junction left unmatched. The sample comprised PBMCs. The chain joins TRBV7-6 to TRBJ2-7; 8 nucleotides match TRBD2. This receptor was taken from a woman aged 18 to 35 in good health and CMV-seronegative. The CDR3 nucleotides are TGTGCCAGCAGCTTAGCCCCTGGTCTAGCGGGTCACGAGCAGTACTTC. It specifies CASSLAPGLAGHEQYF.